This T cell receptor beta chain derives from a study of T cell responses to AZD1222 COVID-19 vaccine (dated by TCRdb to 2020 to 2022). Broadly, across the study: Because spike-specific TCR depth and breadth did not differ between the two schedules, AZD1222 recipients who got a second dose at roughly 4 weeks were pooled with those who got a second dose at roughly 12 weeks. A total of approximately 240 trial participants underwent TCR sequencing, of whom about 210 received two doses of AZD1222 and about 25 received two doses of the MenACWY control vaccine. Trial participants were enrolled into age subgroups of 18-55, 56-69 and 70-plus years, which contained about 150, 27 and 61 TCR-sequenced participants, respectively.

The CDR3 regions of human TCRbeta chains were subjected to immunosequencing. The original pipeline was this. TCRs in the repertoires were compared against a reference library of SARS-CoV-2-specific TCRs that had been generated with the MIRA antigen-specificity platform. Breadth was defined as the fraction of unique TCRs that were SARS-CoV-2-associated, and depth was defined as the fraction of total T cells that were SARS-CoV-2-associated. Using the MIRA data, each spike-specific TCR was assigned both to the spike region to which the TCR was reactive and to a CD4 or CD8 class. Log10-transformed breadth and depth values were compared by one-way ANOVA with Sidak's multiple comparisons tests. Entries here come from immuneACCESS through TCRdb and include only in-frame sequences with V and J called. Some clones fail to appear in such tables; in the studies checked, an unresolved V gene covers under half of the shortfall, and the cause of the remainder is unknown. That table supplies the V and J calls and clone size; D and trimming were determined from the DNA. Here the sample has under 110,000 clones; about nine tenths occur a single time. 1.3% of the sample rests with the top ten.

The full study reports these points: Most participants were white British and females outnumbered males, and the authors suggested that clonal diversity may have been underestimated. Conclusions about previously exposed vaccinees are limited, since just five or six AZD1222 recipients were seropositive for SARS-CoV-2 at baseline. Vaccine-associated CD4 TCRs spanned the whole spike protein, with dominant responses in regions 160-218 and 743-854. A significant rise in spike-specific TCR breadth and depth was observed after two AZD1222 doses relative to day 0 and relative to MenACWY recipients. Because no day 14 peak-response samples were available, repertoires were characterized only after the peak T cell response. Reportedly, close to half of the unique spike-specific TCRs recognized epitopes lying outside the regions that are mutated in the B.1.351 and B.1.1.7 variants. The 56-69-year group was small, and its depth increase did not reach significance, likely because of low power.

This clone was recorded a few times. Its antigen target is currently unknown. Nothing much larger sits one base from this clone, and base qualities are not available. The time point label here, explained by the study, means: baseline before first vaccination. Samples from vaccinated people were obtained from the UK trials COV001 and COV002, which included a single-blind randomized controlled phase 2/3 trial of AZD1222 (ChAdOx1 nCoV-19) in healthy adults. For TCRbeta chain sequencing, PBMC samples from trial participants were taken at day 0 and at day 28 after the second dose. V loses 2 bases of germline sequence and J loses 1 base, and the interval between the two ends is 11 bases. Taken from the germline V gene, the CDR1 and CDR2 loops are SGHVS and FNYEAQ. The CDR3 runs 15 amino acids, cysteine and phenylalanine included. The retained sequence is limited to the CDR3, 45 bases, with the frame set at the first base.

This clonotype was obtained from an adult in good health. This specimen was peripheral blood, taken on day 0 of AZD1222 vaccination. The sequence joins TRBV7-6 to TRBJ1-1, with TRBD1 perhaps the D gene, on 6 matching bases. The DNA sequence is given as TGTGCCAGCAGCTTACAGGGGATAGAGAACACTGAAGCTTTCTTT. Protein translation: CASSLQGIENTEAFF.